Below are 22 T cell receptor beta chains sequenced from a single sample in a study of radiotherapy plus CTLA-4 blockade in lung cancer. Assay: immunoSEQ multiplex PCR; the TCRdb copy retains only in-frame clones and omits some. The sample carries 51,000 or so clones, 65% to 85% recorded once. The sample here was peripheral blood, taken from a patient treated with radiotherapy plus ipilimumab. The source of these receptors is a human donor with non-small cell lung cancer who had stable disease on radiotherapy plus ipilimumab.

The chain uses TRBV19 and TRBJ2-6, with 10 nucleotides matching TRBD1. The V gene's germline CDR1 is LNHDA and CDR2 SQIVND (reference sequence). V shed 5 bases, J shed 2 bases, and the junction held 6 bases outside the gene matches. This CDR3 spans 17 amino acids. CDR3 bases: TGTGCCAGTAGTGTCGGGACAGGGGTTACTGGGGCCAACGTCCTGACTTTC. It is translated as CASSVGTGVTGANVLTF. The full variable domain, in which reference TRBV19 and TRBJ2-6 provide the parts outside the CDR3, is DGGITQSPKYLFRKEGQNVTLSCEQNLNHDAMYWYRQDPGQGLRLIYYSQIVNDFQKGDIAEGYSVSREKKESFPLTVTSAQKNPTAFYLCASSVGTGVTGANVLTFGAGSRLTVL.

V gene TRBV28 combines with J gene TRBJ1-3; a weak D match, TRBD1 (6 bases). Looked up from germline, CDR1 is MDHEN and CDR2 is SYDVKM. The CDR3 consists of 15 residues. The germline V and J ends were trimmed by 3 bases and 2 bases, with 11 bases remaining between them. The CDR3 DNA reads TGTGCCAGCAGTTTTTTACAGGGAACTGGAAACACCATATATTTT. Its protein is CASSFLQGTGNTIYF.

The chain recombines TRBV6-5 with TRBJ1-1; 12 bases fit TRBD1. There are 16 residues in the CDR3. J was trimmed by 11 bases and V by 0 bases; bases with no gene match: 10. Germline V gives CDR1 MNHEY, CDR2 SVGAGI. The CDR3 reads CASSYSGQGASWLAFF. CDR3 sequence (DNA): TGTGCCAGCAGTTACTCGGGACAGGGGGCTAGTTGGTTGGCTTTCTTT.

The rearrangement joins TRBV27 to TRBJ1-1, with D perhaps matching TRBD1 (5 bases). V was trimmed by 2 bases and J by 0 bases, leaving 7 bases between them. CDR1 is MNHEY, CDR2 SMNVEV, per germline (reference sequence). This CDR3 comprises 14 residues. CDR3 residues: CASSLGAMNTEAFF. The CDR3 DNA reads as TGTGCCAGCAGTTTAGGGGCTATGAACACTGAAGCTTTCTTT.

J is TRBJ2-2 and V is TRBV19, with 8 bases lining up with TRBD1. Germline CDR1 LNHDA, CDR2 SQIVND (reference sequence). With 4 bases clipped from V and 4 bases from J, the junction kept 14 bases outside the gene matches. The CDR3 sequence is 18 residues long. CDR3 loop: CASSTGGTGLPGTGELFF. CDR3 DNA: TGTGCCAGTAGTACCGGAGGGACAGGCCTCCCGGGCACCGGGGAGCTGTTTTTT. Variable domain in full (rest from reference TRBV19 and TRBJ2-2): DGGITQSPKYLFRKEGQNVTLSCEQNLNHDAMYWYRQDPGQGLRLIYYSQIVNDFQKGDIAEGYSVSREKKESFPLTVTSAQKNPTAFYLCASSTGGTGLPGTGELFFGEGSRLTVL.

This chain links TRBV6-1 with TRBJ2-2, with D maybe TRBD1 (6 bases). Trimming removed 4 bases at V and 1 base at J, with 7 bases between. Germline V gene lookup returns CDR1 MNHNS and CDR2 SASEGT. The CDR3 contains 14 residues. The CDR3 region has the DNA TGTGCCAGCAGTGGACAGGTGAACACCGGGGAGCTGTTTTTT. Translated, it gives CASSGQVNTGELFF.

The rearrangement uses TRBV2 and TRBJ1-2; a weak D match, TRBD1 (5 bases). V lost 1 base, J lost 6 bases, and 12 bases lay in between. Germline assignment: CDR1 SNHLY and CDR2 FYNNEI. The CDR3 contains 14 residues. CDR3 nucleotide sequence: TGTGCCAGCAGTGAAGACAGGCGACCAGATGGCTACACCTTC. It yields the protein CASSEDRRPDGYTF.

V usage is TRBV2 and J usage is TRBJ1-4; D is possibly TRBD1 (5 bases). The V and J ends lost 2 bases and 5 bases respectively, with 18 bases between them. CDR3 length equals 17 residues. Germline V CDR1 and CDR2: SNHLY, FYNNEI. CDR3 DNA: TGTGCCAGCAGTGAATGGGGGACGGCACTTCTAAATGAAAAACTGTTTTTT. It encodes CASSEWGTALLNEKLFF.

This chain connects TRBV6-5 to TRBJ2-1; 8 bases map to TRBD2. Trimming removed 2 bases from V and 5 bases from J; junction bases left unmatched: 5. The CDR3 has 15 amino acids. The germline V gene encodes CDR1 MNHEY and CDR2 SVGAGI. The CDR3: CASSYGVAGNNEQFF. DNA for the CDR3: TGTGCCAGCAGTTACGGGGTAGCGGGGAACAATGAGCAGTTCTTC.

This chain's CDR3 is CASRSGTGVTEAFF. Written as DNA, the CDR3 is TGTGCCAGCAGGTCCGGGACAGGGGTCACTGAAGCTTTCTTT. This rearrangement joins TRBV6-1 to TRBJ1-1; 10 bases align to TRBD1. The germline V gene has CDR1 MNHNS and CDR2 SASEGT. The CDR3 length is 14 residues. Trimming removed 6 bases from V and 4 bases from J; junction bases left unmatched: 5.

This chain links TRBV7-2 with TRBJ1-5; 9 nucleotides align to TRBD1. V lost 4 bases and J lost 6; bases outside the gene matches: 4. The CDR3 is 14 residues long. Germline CDR1 SGHTA, CDR2 FQGNSA. The CDR3 DNA reads TGTGCCAGCAGCTCTAGGACAGGGGCTCAGCCCCAGCATTTT. This gives the protein CASSSRTGAQPQHF.

This clone was observed a single time. The chain is built from TRBV18 and TRBJ1-1; TRBD1 might be the D (6 bases). V was cut by 6 bases and J by 1 base, with 15 bases left in between. Germline V gives CDR1 KGHSH, CDR2 LQKENI. The CDR3 spans 15 residues. As DNA, the CDR3 is TGTGCCAGCTCCTACACGGGACACGAGAACACTGAAGCTTTCTTT. Its protein product is CASSYTGHENTEAFF.

The rearrangement joins TRBV5-4 to TRBJ1-2; 9 nucleotides agree with TRBD1. Germline V CDR1 and CDR2: SGHNT, YYREEE (reference sequence). This CDR3 has 18 amino acids. With V trimmed by 0 bases and J by 5 bases, 14 bases remained unmatched. The DNA for the CDR3 is TGTGCCAGCAGCTTGGCAAAGGGACAGGGTTCTATATGGTATGGCTACACCTTC. Translation gives CASSLAKGQGSIWYGYTF.

The genes are TRBV2 and TRBJ1-1; D uncertain. CDR3 size: 12 residues. V was pared by 6 bases and J by 4 bases, with 9 bases between. Per the germline V gene, CDR1 is SNHLY and CDR2 is FYNNEI. The CDR3 sequence is CASREFTTEAFF. In nucleotides, the CDR3 is TGTGCCAGCAGGGAATTTACCACTGAAGCTTTCTTT. Combining the CDR3 with reference TRBV2 and TRBJ1-1 gives the whole variable domain EPEVTQTPSHQVTQMGQEVILRCVPISNHLYFYWYRQILGQKVEFLVSFYNNEISEKSEIFDDQFSVERPDGSNFTLKIRSTKLEDSAMYFCASREFTTEAFFGQGTRLTVV.

V usage is TRBV7-9 and J usage is TRBJ2-1; weak D call: TRBD2 (5 bases). Per germline, CDR1 SEHNR and CDR2 FQNEAQ (reference sequence). V lost 1 base, J lost 15 bases, and 13 bases lay in between. The length of the CDR3 is 12 residues. CDR3 protein: CASSLGFSEGFF. In DNA form, the CDR3 reads TGTGCCAGCAGCTTAGGTTTTAGCGAGGGGTTCTTC.

This clone was counted once. V is TRBV19 and J is TRBJ2-2; D gene uncertain. V was trimmed by 2 bases and J by 2 bases, leaving 18 bases between them. The CDR3 has 18 amino acids. The V gene's germline CDR1 is LNHDA and CDR2 SQIVND (reference sequence). The CDR3 is CASSIPRPGITNTGELFF. CDR3 DNA sequence: TGTGCCAGTAGTATACCGCGGCCAGGCATAACCAACACCGGGGAGCTGTTTTTT.

The chain couples TRBV25-1 to TRBJ1-5; D may be TRBD1 (5 bases). Trimming shortened V by 2 bases and J by 6 bases, and 14 bases separated the two germline ends. Germline lookup yields CDR1 MGHDK and CDR2 SYGVNS. This CDR3 is 15 amino acids long. As DNA, the CDR3 is TGTGCCAGCAGTGAAGGAGCCAGGGAGGGTCAGCCCCAGCATTTT. Translated, it gives CASSEGAREGQPQHF.

V and J are TRBV6-1 and TRBJ1-2, with D unresolved. CDR3 length: 12 amino acids. Germline CDR1 is MNHNS and CDR2 is SASEGT. Between the trimmed V and J ends, which lost 2 bases and 9 bases, there was a span of 10 bases. DNA of the CDR3: TGTGCCAGCAGTGAATCAATTTTTCGCTACACCTTC. This codes for CASSESIFRYTF.

J is TRBJ2-7 and V is TRBV7-6; either TRBD1 or TRBD2 may supply D (5 bases each). Germline loops: CDR1 SGHVS, CDR2 FNYEAQ. The CDR3 has 16 residues. Trimming removed 5 bases from V and 3 bases from J, with 20 bases in between. For the CDR3, the DNA is TGTGCCAGCAGCCAGGGACCAAACGGGGCCGTCTACGAGCAGTACTTC. Residues: CASSQGPNGAVYEQYF.

V and J are TRBV7-9 and TRBJ1-1, with a tentative D call TRBD1 (6 bases). Trimming shortened V by 5 bases and J by 1 base, and 14 bases separated the two germline ends. The CDR3 loop spans 15 amino acids. Germline CDR1 SEHNR, CDR2 FQNEAQ (reference sequence). The CDR3 DNA reads as TGTGCCAGCAGCGGATCCGGGACATCGAACACTGAAGCTTTCTTT. Protein: CASSGSGTSNTEAFF.

This clone has just one count. The V and J genes are TRBV30 and TRBJ2-5; no clear D gene. Germline V gene lookup returns CDR1 GTSNPN and CDR2 SVGIG (reference sequence). Trimming pared 3 bases from V and 4 bases from J, leaving 6 bases between. CDR3 length equals 11 residues. DNA of the CDR3: TGTGCCTGGAGCCCAAGAGAGACCCAGTACTTC. It encodes CAWSPRETQYF.

The chain combines TRBV27 with TRBJ1-2, with a possible D match to TRBD1 (5 bases). CDR3 length: 14 residues. Germline V lookup: CDR1 MNHEY, CDR2 SMNVEV (reference sequence). With 5 bases removed from V and 5 bases from J, the gap between germline ends came to 15 bases. CDR3 coding DNA: TGTGCCAGCAGTCCCCACCTCGACAGTTATGGCTACACCTTC. Translated: CASSPHLDSYGYTF.